One sample yielded the 27 T cell receptor beta chains listed below, sequenced in a study of early T cells in non-severe SARS-CoV-2 infection. TCRdb reanalysed the 5' RACE reads using MiXCR and keeps one entry per CDR3 protein. Among about 83,000 distinct CDR3 sequences, about 10% were seen once, and the ten largest hold about 8.2%. The sequencing used whole blood, collected at baseline. These receptors all stem from an adult who was a healthcare worker with PCR-confirmed SARS-CoV-2 infection or an uninfected control (not recorded which).

V usage is TRBV4-1 and J usage is TRBJ1-3; D remains unclear. Germline assignment: CDR1 MGHRA and CDR2 YSYEKL. V was clipped by 3 bases and J by 0 bases, with 12 bases between them. The CDR3 totals 16 residues. The CDR3 DNA sequence: TGCGCCAGCAGCCAGACTACACTAGGCTCTGGAAACACCATATATTTT. It codes for CASSQTTLGSGNTIYF.

The rearrangement links TRBV27 to TRBJ2-7, with D possibly being TRBD1 (5 bases). Per germline, CDR1 MNHEY and CDR2 SMNVEV (reference sequence). Trimming shortened V by 2 bases and J by 6 bases, and 8 bases separated the two germline ends. The CDR3 consists of 12 residues. The CDR3 bases are TGTGCCAGCAGTTTAATGGGGCGCGAGCAGTACTTC. Its translation: CASSLMGREQYF.

This clonotype has a handful of counts. CDR3 loop: CASSMAGGDTQYF. Here the CDR3 DNA reads TGTGCCAGTAGTATGGCGGGGGGCGATACGCAGTATTTT. The chain carries TRBV19 and TRBJ2-3; 8 bases map to TRBD2. CDR1 LNHDA and CDR2 SQIVND come from the germline V gene (reference sequence). V was clipped by 3 bases and J by 6 bases; unmatched bases: 2. The CDR3 runs to 13 residues.

This clonotype was observed a handful of times. The chain has TRBV6-1 and TRBJ1-5, with 9 bases aligning to TRBD1. CDR1 is MNHNS, CDR2 SASEGT, per germline. CDR3 length: 17 residues. With 8 bases clipped from V and 1 base from J, the junction kept 12 bases outside the gene matches. CDR3: CASAGQGFEVSNQPQHF. In DNA form, the CDR3 reads TGTGCCAGCGCGGGACAGGGATTTGAAGTCAGCAATCAGCCCCAGCATTTT.

V is TRBV10-3 and J is TRBJ2-5, with D possibly TRBD2 on 5 matching bases. Germline V gene lookup returns CDR1 ENHRY and CDR2 SYGVKD. The CDR3 totals 15 residues. V was pared by 4 bases and J by 1 base, with 13 bases between. CDR3 residues: CAISVPRTPQETQYF. In DNA, the CDR3 is TGTGCCATCAGTGTACCGCGGACTCCCCAAGAGACCCAGTACTTC.

A few counts support this clonotype. This chain connects TRBV29-1 to TRBJ2-7; D remains ambiguous. There are 12 residues in the CDR3. Per the germline V gene, CDR1 is SQVTM and CDR2 is ANQGSEA. Trimming pared 7 bases from V and 0 bases from J, leaving 10 bases between. The DNA of the CDR3 is TGCAGCGCCACAGTTAGCTCCTACGAGCAGTACTTC. This sequence encodes CSATVSSYEQYF.

The chain carries TRBV5-1 and TRBJ2-1; the D gene is possibly TRBD2 (5 bases). Germline CDR1 SGHRS, CDR2 YFSETQ. The length of the CDR3 is 16 residues. V lost 3 bases, J lost 0 bases, and 13 bases lay in between. The CDR3 DNA reads TGCGCCAGCAGCTATCGATTTAGCGACTCCTACAATGAGCAGTTCTTC. Residues: CASSYRFSDSYNEQFF.

The chain is built from TRBV14 and TRBJ2-1; perhaps TRBD2 as D (6 bases). The germline V gene has CDR1 SGHDN and CDR2 FVKESK. The CDR3 loop spans 15 amino acids. The V gene lost 2 bases and the J gene lost 0 bases, with 8 bases spanning the gap. The CDR3 is CASSQRRGSYNEQFF. As DNA, the CDR3 is TGTGCCAGCAGCCAACGGCGGGGCTCCTACAATGAGCAGTTCTTC.

The chain is built from TRBV5-1 and TRBJ1-2, with 11 bases lining up with TRBD1. CDR1 SGHRS and CDR2 YFSETQ come from the germline V gene. V was clipped by 4 bases and J by 3 bases; unmatched bases: 5. The CDR3 is made up of 15 amino acids. CDR3 nucleotides: TGCGCCAGCAGCGGCGGACAGGGGGCGGACTATGGCTACACCTTC. Its translation: CASSGGQGADYGYTF.

The CDR3 is CASSWLAHGGELFF. CDR3 bases: TGTGCCAGCAGTTGGCTAGCCCACGGCGGGGAGCTGTTTTTT. J is TRBJ2-2 and V is TRBV6-2 or TRBV6-3, with D tentatively TRBD2 (5 bases). Germline CDR1 reads MNHEY; CDR2 reads SVGEGT. This CDR3 has 14 residues. V was cut by 4 bases and J by 7 bases, with 13 bases left in between.

This clonotype has ten or more counts. This sequence joins TRBV9 and TRBJ2-1; a possible D gene is TRBD2 (5 bases). CDR1 is SGDLS and CDR2 is YYNGEE in the germline V gene. Trimming removed 4 bases from V and 6 bases from J, with 14 bases in between. CDR3 size: 14 residues. The DNA for the CDR3 is TGTGCCAGCAGCCCGAGCCCGGGGAGCAATGAGCAGTTCTTC. Its translation is CASSPSPGSNEQFF.

This clonotype was picked up a small number of times. V is TRBV9 and J is TRBJ2-1; D gene uncertain. The CDR3 runs 14 residues. The germline gives CDR1 SGDLS, CDR2 YYNGEE. V gave up 8 bases and J gave up 5 bases, with 17 bases separating them. Here the CDR3 DNA reads TGTGCCAGTAATACACATTCCATAAACAATGAGCAGTTCTTC. Translation gives CASNTHSINNEQFF.

This clonotype was picked up many times. V is TRBV7-9 and J is TRBJ1-4; 7 bases are shared with TRBD1. CDR3 size: 15 residues. The junction had 8 bases not matched to a gene; V was cut back by 2 bases and J by 8 bases. Germline CDR1 reads SEHNR; CDR2 reads FQNEAQ (reference sequence). The CDR3 region has the DNA TGTGCCAGCAGCTTAATCGGGACAGCACGGGAAAAACTGTTTTTT. Protein sequence: CASSLIGTAREKLFF.

This clonotype has a handful of counts. The germline gene is not matched at one end of the junction; a read error may be the cause. CDR3 residues: CGVEVLRGSEEETQYF. The DNA of the CDR3 is TGCGGCGTTGAAGTACTACGGGGGAGCGAGGAAGAGACCCAGTACTTC. The chain employs TRBV29-1 and TRBJ2-5, with D possibly TRBD2 on 6 matching bases. The length of the CDR3 is 16 residues. CDR1 is SQVTM and CDR2 is ANQGSEA in the germline V gene.

The chain links TRBV7-9 to TRBJ2-1; 8 nucleotides align to TRBD2. Trimming removed 5 bases from V and 9 bases from J; junction bases left unmatched: 18. This CDR3 is built from 17 residues. Germline lookup yields CDR1 SEHNR and CDR2 FQNEAQ (reference sequence). CDR3 sequence reads: CASSPPLSGSRNGEQFF. CDR3 in DNA: TGTGCCAGCAGCCCCCCCTTAAGCGGGAGTAGGAACGGTGAGCAGTTCTTC.

The table lists this clonotype with a few counts. This chain uses TRBV2 with TRBJ2-5; 8 bases align to TRBD1. Trimming took 6 bases from V and 4 from J; bases not matched to a gene: 4. This CDR3 has 13 amino acids. The germline V gene encodes CDR1 SNHLY and CDR2 FYNNEI. CDR3 in DNA: TGTGCCAGCAGAGGACAGGGAGGAGAGACCCAGTACTTC. Amino acids: CASRGQGGETQYF.

This clonotype showed up many times. This sequence joins TRBV12-3 or TRBV12-4 and TRBJ1-4, with 8 positions matching TRBD1. The CDR3 is 15 amino acids. The J segment lost 0 bases and the V segment lost 3 bases, leaving 0 bases of the junction unmatched. The CDR3 DNA is TGTGCCAGCAGTTTGGGACAGGCAACTAATGAAAAACTGTTTTTT. Protein: CASSLGQATNEKLFF.

This clonotype was found a few times. V is TRBV15 and J is TRBJ2-1; TRBD2 agrees at 8 bases. The CDR3 spans 15 residues. V trimming: 0 bases; J trimming: 3 bases; junction bases outside the gene matches: 1. Germline V lookup: CDR1 LNHNV, CDR2 YYDKDF (reference sequence). The CDR3 region is CATSRDGTSYNEQFF. CDR3 in DNA: TGTGCCACCAGCAGAGATGGGACTAGCTACAATGAGCAGTTCTTC.

The sample holds many counts of this clonotype. The chain joins TRBV27 to TRBJ1-2; possible D gene TRBD1, 6 bases. There are 12 residues in the CDR3. The ends were cut back, 6 bases at V and 7 bases at J, with 12 bases in the middle. The germline gives CDR1 MNHEY, CDR2 SMNVEV (reference sequence). The DNA for the CDR3 is TGTGCCAGCAGAAGGGGGTCTGGTGGCTACACCTTC. Its protein product is CASRRGSGGYTF.

In its sample, this clonotype was seen many times. V usage is TRBV18 and J usage is TRBJ2-1, with 8 bases matching TRBD1. CDR1 is KGHSH and CDR2 is LQKENI in the germline V gene. The V segment lost 5 bases and the J segment 15 bases; nucleotides outside the gene matches: 6. This CDR3 spans 11 amino acids. The CDR3 here is CASSSGQGLFF. As DNA, the CDR3 is TGTGCCAGCTCAAGTGGACAGGGTTTGTTCTTC.

This clonotype was found a few times. This chain connects TRBV18 to TRBJ1-3, with D tentatively TRBD1 (6 bases). Trimming took 3 bases from V and 2 from J, leaving 17 bases between them. This CDR3 has 17 residues. Looked up from germline, CDR1 is KGHSH and CDR2 is LQKENI. The CDR3 here is CASSPRLDSLAGNTIYF. The CDR3 coding sequence is TGTGCCAGCTCACCCCGGCTGGACAGCTTAGCTGGAAACACCATATATTTT.

The chain has TRBV19 and TRBJ2-2, with a possible D match to TRBD2 (6 bases). Trimming left V 7 bases short and J 0 bases short, with 12 bases between. The CDR3 covers 15 residues. CDR1 and CDR2 (germline): LNHDA, SQIVND (reference sequence). The CDR3 DNA reads as TGTGCCAGTATGAGGAGGGACCCGAACACCGGGGAGCTGTTTTTT. Translating gives CASMRRDPNTGELFF.

In its sample, this clonotype was seen many times. The chain uses TRBV24-1 and TRBJ1-2, with 7 positions matching TRBD1. This CDR3 has 14 amino acids. Germline V lookup: CDR1 KGHDR, CDR2 SFDVKD. The trim removed 4 bases at V and 4 bases at J, leaving 5 bases unmatched. The CDR3 coding sequence is TGTGCCACCAGTGACCCGGGACAGTTCTATGGCTACACCTTC. Encoded protein: CATSDPGQFYGYTF.

A few counts support this clonotype. The rearrangement links TRBV5-4 to TRBJ2-2; 9 bases line up with TRBD1. CDR3 length: 16 amino acids. V shed 10 bases and J 2 bases; nucleotides not matched to a gene: 12. From germline, CDR1 is SGHNT and CDR2 YYREEE (reference sequence). CDR3 DNA sequence: TGTGCCTGCACAACTGAGACAGGGGGAAACACCGGGGAGCTGTTTTTT. It yields the protein CACTTETGGNTGELFF.

The chain couples TRBV21-1 to TRBJ2-5. TRBV21-1 corresponds to a pseudogene. The CDR3 totals 12 residues. The CDR3 reads CASSKVFETQYF. The CDR3 DNA follows: TGTGCCAGCAGCAAAGTGTTCGAGACCCAGTACTTC.

There are many counts of this clonotype. The J gene is TRBJ2-1, the V gene TRBV6-5; TRBD2 matches at 13 bases. CDR3 length: 16 residues. Germline trimming cut 5 bases from V and 9 bases from J; bases unmatched to any gene: 10. The V gene's germline CDR1 is MNHEY and CDR2 SVGAGI. DNA for the CDR3: TGTGCCAGCAGTCCCGCGGGACTAGCGGGAACGGGTGAGCAGTTCTTC. It is translated as CASSPAGLAGTGEQFF.

The chain joins TRBV28 to TRBJ2-7, with 10 bases matching TRBD2. The ends lost 8 bases at V and 10 bases at J; junction bases unmatched: 14. This CDR3 comprises 14 residues. Germline assignment: CDR1 MDHEN and CDR2 SYDVKM. The CDR3 region has the DNA TGTGCCAGCGCTGGCCTAGCGGGAGAGGGAGAACAGTACTTC. It is translated as CASAGLAGEGEQYF.